A single TCR beta chain is shown here with its context. The target antigen is unknown. These data belong to a study of PD-1 blockade in classical Hodgkin lymphoma. Study background: The study gave patients nivolumab 3 mg/kg intravenously every 2 weeks. Study-level points and caveats: Before treatment, TCR diversity in newly diagnosed patients was reportedly lower than in healthy donors. Newly diagnosed patients had diversity similar to the baseline diversity of complete responders. CD4+ TCR diversity climbed significantly by C4D1, unlike CD8+ TCR diversity.

Sequencing was performed with immunoSEQ multiplex PCR; in TCRdb, only in-frame clones are kept and a portion is missing. The table shows tens of thousands of clones, with about 89% occurring only once. Germline lookup yields CDR1 MNHEY and CDR2 SVGAGI. V trimming: 3 bases; J trimming: 7 bases; junction bases outside the gene matches: 7. This CDR3 region has 15 residues. Time point: cycle 4 day 1 (C4D1), after 6 weeks of nivolumab. Relapses following autologous stem cell transplantation were seen in all patients, with brentuximab vedotin exposure varying. The TCR was taken from a human donor with classical Hodgkin lymphoma. The chain recombines TRBV6-5 with TRBJ2-1, with 9 bases identical to TRBD2. The specimen comprised peripheral blood mononuclear cells (PBMCs), sampled before the fourth cycle of nivolumab. The CDR3 DNA reads TGTGCCAGCAGTTATTCGGCGGGGGGGCCTAATGAGCAGTTCTTC. This codes for CASSYSAGGPNEQFF.